The 32 T cell receptor beta chains given below trace back to one sample, sequenced in a study of blood T cell repertoires in COVID-19. The method was immunoSEQ multiplex PCR; TCRdb's version includes in-frame clones alone and lacks a portion of them. The sample lists around 40,000 clones, 70% to 90% occurring once. Input material: peripheral blood. The receptor source for this set is a human donor in a cohort sampled during active COVID-19.

The chain couples TRBV23-1 to TRBJ2-5; TRBD1 matches 7 bases. TRBV23-1 is labeled an ORF, and its function is uncertain. The J segment lost 0 bases and the V segment lost 6 bases, leaving 4 bases of the junction unmatched. The CDR3 has 14 amino acids. In DNA, the CDR3 is TGCGCCAGCAGGCGGACAGGCCACCAAGAGACCCAGTACTTC. It specifies CASRRTGHQETQYF.

V gene TRBV11-2 combines with J gene TRBJ2-7; 9 bases match TRBD1. J lost 3 bases, V lost 5 bases, and 8 bases had no gene match. This CDR3 contains 15 residues. Germline CDR1 is SGHAT and CDR2 is FQNNGV. In DNA, the CDR3 is TGTGCCAGCAGCGACCGGGACAGGGCCTTCTACGAGCAGTACTTC. As protein: CASSDRDRAFYEQYF.

The chain uses TRBV5-1 and TRBJ2-5, with D tentatively TRBD2 (6 bases). Germline loops: CDR1 SGHRS, CDR2 YFSETQ. The V end was cut by 4 bases, the J end by 3 bases, with 13 bases between. The CDR3 has 14 amino acids. This CDR3 is CASSPRDSKETQYF. The DNA for the CDR3 is TGCGCCAGCAGCCCTAGGGACTCGAAAGAGACCCAGTACTTC.

This clone was seen a few times. The chain is built from TRBV20-1 and TRBJ1-2; D remains unclear. CDR1 is DFQATT and CDR2 is SNEGSKA in the germline V gene (reference sequence). There are 11 residues in the CDR3. V gave up 1 base and J gave up 4 bases, with 4 bases separating them. CDR3 nucleotides: TGCAGTGCTAGAGGTAGCTATGGCTACACCTTC. Residues: CSARGSYGYTF.

The rearrangement links TRBV10-3 to TRBJ1-5; D might be TRBD1 (6 bases). The CDR3 has 18 amino acids. The germline V gene has CDR1 ENHRY and CDR2 SYGVKD. V dropped 0 bases and J dropped 7 bases, with 22 bases sitting between them. The CDR3 loop reads CAISESDVVQGGRQPQHF. The DNA of the CDR3 is TGTGCCATCAGTGAGTCAGATGTGGTACAGGGAGGGAGGCAGCCCCAGCATTTT.

The chain has TRBV4-1 and TRBJ1-3; D is unresolved. Germline assignment: CDR1 MGHRA and CDR2 YSYEKL. Trimming shortened V by 5 bases and J by 0 bases, and 11 bases separated the two germline ends. CDR3 length: 15 residues. The CDR3: CASSKVGGSGNTIYF. The CDR3 nucleotides read TGCGCCAGCAGCAAGGTGGGAGGCTCTGGAAACACCATATATTTT.

The chain carries TRBV4-2 and TRBJ1-6; 9 nucleotides align to TRBD1. Germline-derived CDR1 and CDR2 are LGHNA and YNFKEQ. CDR3 size: 21 residues. V was pared by 4 bases and J by 0 bases, with 16 bases of the junction left unmatched. The CDR3 loop reads CASSPNPFAGTGSSYNSPLHF. The CDR3 coding sequence is TGTGCCAGCAGCCCCAATCCCTTCGCCGGGACAGGGAGCTCCTATAATTCACCCCTCCACTTT.

V is TRBV2 and J is TRBJ1-2, with D maybe TRBD1 (5 bases). V was shortened by 5 bases and J by 4 bases, with 20 bases between the two germline ends. CDR3 size: 16 residues. CDR1 is SNHLY and CDR2 is FYNNEI in the germline V gene. The CDR3 region is CASSKSGGWTAYGYTF. The CDR3 DNA sequence: TGTGCCAGCAGTAAATCGGGGGGATGGACCGCCTATGGCTACACCTTC.

The genes are TRBV7-9 and TRBJ1-1; unclear D gene. The CDR3 is made up of 14 amino acids. CDR1 and CDR2 (germline): SEHNR, FQNEAQ (reference sequence). V was trimmed by 3 bases and J by 1 base, leaving 9 bases between them. CDR3 amino acids: CASSFWPENTEAFF. The DNA for the CDR3 is TGTGCCAGCAGCTTTTGGCCAGAGAACACTGAAGCTTTCTTT.

This chain uses TRBV18 with TRBJ1-4; a possible D gene is TRBD1 (5 bases). The CDR3 length is 17 residues. Germline V lookup: CDR1 KGHSH, CDR2 LQKENI. V lost 0 bases and J 4 bases, leaving 15 bases between the germline ends. The chain's CDR3 is CASSPPLGQGFNEKLFF. CDR3 sequence (DNA): TGTGCCAGCTCACCACCGCTCGGCCAGGGTTTTAATGAAAAACTGTTTTTT. Together with reference TRBV18 and TRBJ1-4, the CDR3 gives the full variable domain: NAGVMQNPRHLVRRRGQEARLRCSPMKGHSHVYWYRQLPEEGLKFMVYLQKENIIDESGMPKERFSAEFPKEGPSILRIQQVVRGDSAAYFCASSPPLGQGFNEKLFFGSGTQLSVL.

The CDR3 region is CASSFIQGGNSPLHF. The DNA for the CDR3 is TGCGCCAGCAGCTTCATTCAGGGTGGTAATTCACCCCTCCACTTT. This sequence joins TRBV5-1 and TRBJ1-6; TRBD1 might be the D (5 bases). The germline V gene has CDR1 SGHRS and CDR2 YFSETQ. The CDR3 contains 15 residues. The ends were cut back, 2 bases at V and 6 bases at J, with 12 bases in the middle.

The V call is TRBV7-3, the J call TRBJ2-1, with 10 bases matching TRBD2. Germline CDR1 reads SGHTA; CDR2 reads FQGTGA. CDR3 length: 16 residues. The ends lost 5 bases at V and 9 bases at J; junction bases unmatched: 13. The CDR3 region has the DNA TGTGCCAGCAGCCCTCTCCTAGCGGGGGACTCCAGTGAGCAGTTCTTC. This codes for CASSPLLAGDSSEQFF.

The V and J genes are TRBV12-1 and TRBJ1-6; the listed D gene, TRBD1, was not tested against the DNA. TRBV12-1 is termed a pseudogene. The CDR3 totals 15 residues. CDR3 DNA: TGTGCCAGCAGCTTTCAAGACAGTTATAATTCACCCCTCCACTTT. This codes for CASSFQDSYNSPLHF.

The chain carries TRBV5-6 and TRBJ2-5; D perhaps matches TRBD2 (5 bases). Germline CDR1 and CDR2: SGHDT and YYEEEE. The germline V and J ends were trimmed by 2 bases and 3 bases, with 8 bases remaining between them. There are 13 residues in the CDR3. The CDR3 DNA sequence: TGTGCCAGCAGCTTCCTAGCAGAAGAGACCCAGTACTTC. This gives the protein CASSFLAEETQYF.

The rearrangement joins TRBV12-5 to TRBJ2-7; the match to TRBD2 covers 8 bases. V gave up 4 bases and J gave up 5 bases; unmatched junction bases: 7. The CDR3 consists of 14 residues. CDR1 is LGHNT and CDR2 is FRNRAP in the germline V gene. The chain's CDR3 is CASGSWTSFHEQYF. The CDR3 region has the DNA TGTGCTAGTGGTTCCTGGACTAGCTTCCACGAGCAGTACTTC.

In its sample, this clone was seen a few times. The chain has TRBV5-1 and TRBJ2-5, with 7 bases identical to TRBD1. This CDR3 has 16 residues. Germline V CDR1 and CDR2: SGHRS, YFSETQ. Trimming took 0 bases from V and 8 from J; bases not matched to a gene: 13. The CDR3 region has the DNA TGCGCCAGCAGCTTGGATGGTTCGGGACAGAGCTACACCCAGTACTTC. Amino acids: CASSLDGSGQSYTQYF.

The chain joins TRBV20-1 to TRBJ2-5; 8 bases are a match to TRBD2. V lost 3 bases and J lost 6; bases outside the gene matches: 9. Looked up from germline, CDR1 is DFQATT and CDR2 is SNEGSKA (reference sequence). The CDR3 covers 14 residues. The CDR3 protein is CSASLASGSKTQYF. CDR3 bases: TGCAGTGCTAGTCTGGCTAGCGGGTCGAAGACCCAGTACTTC.

This chain links TRBV4-1 with TRBJ2-3; tentatively, D is TRBD1 (6 bases). Trimming shortened V by 0 bases and J by 5 bases, and 15 bases separated the two germline ends. The germline V gene encodes CDR1 MGHRA and CDR2 YSYEKL. The CDR3 extends over 16 amino acids. The CDR3 nucleotides read TGCGCCAGCAGCCAAGAGGGGGCAGGGTCAGGAGATACGCAGTATTTT. Translation: CASSQEGAGSGDTQYF.

This chain uses TRBV3-1 (or the pseudogene TRBV3-2) with TRBJ1-4, with 9 bases fitting TRBD1. The germline V gene encodes CDR1 LGHDT and CDR2 YNNKEL (reference sequence). J gave up 7 bases and V 0 bases, and 3 bases lay outside the gene matches. The CDR3 is 15 amino acids. The CDR3 DNA reads as TGTGCCAGCAGCCAAGAACGGGACAGGGCTGAAAAACTGTTTTTT. It is translated as CASSQERDRAEKLFF.

The rearrangement joins TRBV6-1 to TRBJ2-4, with D hard to call. This CDR3 contains 17 residues. The germline CDR1 and CDR2 sequences are MNHNS and SASEGT. The V end was cut by 1 base, the J end by 1 base, with 14 bases between. CDR3 amino acids: CASSEGSTAYAKNIQYF. The CDR3 DNA reads TGTGCCAGCAGTGAAGGATCCACAGCTTATGCCAAAAACATTCAGTACTTC.

The rearrangement uses TRBV7-3 and TRBJ2-6; 8 bases match TRBD1. The trim removed 5 bases at V and 0 bases at J, leaving 9 bases unmatched. This CDR3 contains 18 residues. CDR1 and CDR2 from the germline V gene are SGHTA and FQGTGA. Written as DNA, the CDR3 is TGTGCCAGCAGCCCCGGGACAGGTCGTTCCTCTGGGGCCAACGTCCTGACTTTC. It specifies CASSPGTGRSSGANVLTF.

V is TRBV5-1 and J is TRBJ2-2; D is perhaps TRBD2 (6 bases). Germline CDR1 SGHRS, CDR2 YFSETQ. This CDR3 contains 16 residues. Trimming removed 4 bases at V and 6 bases at J, with 19 bases between. CDR3 DNA: TGCGCCAGCAGCGCGGCCGGAGGGAGCGTGGCCGGGGAGCTGTTTTTT. This gives the protein CASSAAGGSVAGELFF.

The CDR3 here is CASTETGGPYEQYF. The CDR3 nucleotides are TGCGCCAGCACCGAAACAGGGGGTCCTTACGAGCAGTACTTC. This sequence joins TRBV5-1 and TRBJ2-7; the match to TRBD1 covers 8 bases. Germline loops: CDR1 SGHRS, CDR2 YFSETQ. CDR3 length: 14 amino acids. The trim removed 6 bases at V and 4 bases at J, leaving 9 bases unmatched.

This rearrangement joins TRBV9 to TRBJ2-1; 10 positions agree with TRBD2. Trimming at V came to 3 bases and at J to 6 bases, leaving 6 bases not matched to a gene. Germline CDR1 and CDR2: SGDLS and YYNGEE. The CDR3 runs 15 residues. Here the CDR3 DNA reads TGTGCCAGCAGCGGTACTAGCGGGGTCTTCAATGAGCAGTTCTTC. Its protein is CASSGTSGVFNEQFF. The full variable domain, its missing parts supplied by reference TRBV9 and TRBJ2-1, is DSGVTQTPKHLITATGQRVTLRCSPRSGDLSVYWYQQSLDQGLQFLIQYYNGEERAKGNILERFSAQQFPDLHSELNLSSLELGDSALYFCASSGTSGVFNEQFFGPGTRLTVL.

This chain links TRBV15 with TRBJ2-2, with D possibly being TRBD1 (6 bases). With 8 bases removed from V and 4 bases from J, the gap between germline ends came to 17 bases. The CDR3 contains 15 residues. Germline CDR1 is LNHNV and CDR2 is YYDKDF (reference sequence). CDR3 bases: TGTGCCACCGTTCAAGACAGGCGTCCCACCGGGGAGCTGTTTTTT. This sequence encodes CATVQDRRPTGELFF.

This rearrangement joins TRBV14 to TRBJ1-1; D is unresolved. Trimming cost V 4 bases and J 4 bases, with 13 bases left between them. CDR3 length equals 14 residues. From germline, CDR1 is SGHDN and CDR2 FVKESK. CDR3 in DNA: TGTGCCAGCAGCCGCCGGCCCCGGGGCACTGAAGCTTTCTTT. Protein product: CASSRRPRGTEAFF.

This clone occurred once. The V call is TRBV19, the J call TRBJ2-6, with 12 bases fitting TRBD1. In germline, CDR1 is LNHDA, CDR2 SQIVND (reference sequence). J lost 2 bases, V lost 9 bases, and 5 bases had no gene match. The CDR3 spans 16 residues. The CDR3 nucleotides are TGTGCCAGCCGGGGACAGGGGGCTCCTGGGGCCAACGTCCTGACTTTC. Translating gives CASRGQGAPGANVLTF.

This rearrangement joins TRBV5-1 to TRBJ1-1; D is ambiguous. Germline CDR1 and CDR2: SGHRS and YFSETQ. This CDR3 spans 14 amino acids. Deletions cut 3 bases from V and 4 bases from J, with 13 bases between. CDR3 region: CASSSFGSRTEAFF. The DNA for the CDR3 is TGCGCCAGCAGCTCTTTCGGGTCTCGCACTGAAGCTTTCTTT.

The V gene is TRBV3-1 (or the pseudogene TRBV3-2), the J gene TRBJ2-3, with TRBD2 matching over 14 bases. The V and J ends lost 6 bases and 6 bases, in that order; junction bases with no gene match: 8. The CDR3 spans 16 residues. Germline V gene lookup returns CDR1 LGHDT and CDR2 YNNKEL (reference sequence). The CDR3 here is CASRTSGGAGADTQYF. Written as DNA, the CDR3 is TGTGCCAGCAGGACTAGCGGGGGGGCCGGGGCCGATACGCAGTATTTT.

The CDR3 region has the DNA TGCGCCAGCAGCTTGGCGGGACAGAGTGACTATGGCTACACCTTC. Translation gives CASSLAGQSDYGYTF. The chain combines TRBV5-1 with TRBJ1-2; TRBD1 aligns across 7 bases. This CDR3 region has 15 residues. Trimming removed 0 bases from V and 3 bases from J; junction bases left unmatched: 5. In germline, CDR1 is SGHRS, CDR2 YFSETQ. The full variable domain, with the rest looked up from reference TRBV5-1 and TRBJ1-2, is KAGVTQTPRYLIKTRGQQVTLSCSPISGHRSVSWYQQTPGQGLQFLFEYFSETQRNKGNFPGRFSGRQFSNSRSEMNVSTLELGDSALYLCASSLAGQSDYGYTFGSGTRLTVV.

The CDR3 here is CASSMGTGRREQFF. As DNA, the CDR3 is TGTGCCAGTAGTATGGGGACAGGCCGGCGGGAGCAGTTCTTC. This sequence joins TRBV19 and TRBJ2-1; 8 nucleotides match TRBD1. In germline, CDR1 is LNHDA, CDR2 SQIVND (reference sequence). V lost 3 bases, J lost 10 bases, and 8 bases stayed unmatched. The CDR3 is 14 residues long.

This chain joins TRBV11-2 and TRBJ2-1; TRBD1 matches 8 bases. The CDR3 loop spans 13 amino acids. The V and J ends lost 3 bases and 10 bases, in that order; junction bases with no gene match: 5. Germline lookup yields CDR1 SGHAT and CDR2 FQNNGV. The CDR3 coding sequence is TGTGCCAGCAGCTTTCAGGGGGCGGGCGAGCAGTTCTTC. It encodes CASSFQGAGEQFF.